This section outlines one T cell receptor beta chain sequence together with its context. Its antigen is as yet unknown. Other DNA sequences within the sample encode an identical CDR3. This record belongs to a study of Ad26.COV2.S vaccination and SARS-CoV-2 variants. The overall study: This donor came from the COV1001 trial of Ad26.COV2.S. General study results and limits: Substantial breadth in spike-specific CD8+ and CD4+ T cell responses was reportedly seen after vaccination. While placebo recipients had lower spike-specific TCR breadth, vaccine recipients had more.

Treatment described: approximately 18 received Ad26.COV2.S at low or high dose, single or two shots; several received placebo; per-sample allocation not given. Sampling happened 63 days after the first vaccine or placebo injection. Profiled with immunoSEQ multiplex PCR; TCRdb holds only in-frame clones, not every one. The sample records 300,000 to 400,000 clones, about 89% being singletons. This sequence was found in a person aged 18 to 59 who received the Ad26.COV2.S COVID-19 vaccine or a placebo. The specimen was peripheral blood, collected in a trial of Ad26.COV2.S vaccine versus placebo.

The CDR3 DNA sequence: TGTGCCAGCAGCCGCGACAGTGGAAACACCATATATTTT. It encodes CASSRDSGNTIYF. The chain joins TRBV7-9 to TRBJ1-3, with a tentative D call TRBD1 (5 bases). The germline V gene has CDR1 SEHNR and CDR2 FQNEAQ (reference sequence). V was cut by 5 bases and J by 3 bases, with 8 bases left in between. This CDR3 has 13 residues.